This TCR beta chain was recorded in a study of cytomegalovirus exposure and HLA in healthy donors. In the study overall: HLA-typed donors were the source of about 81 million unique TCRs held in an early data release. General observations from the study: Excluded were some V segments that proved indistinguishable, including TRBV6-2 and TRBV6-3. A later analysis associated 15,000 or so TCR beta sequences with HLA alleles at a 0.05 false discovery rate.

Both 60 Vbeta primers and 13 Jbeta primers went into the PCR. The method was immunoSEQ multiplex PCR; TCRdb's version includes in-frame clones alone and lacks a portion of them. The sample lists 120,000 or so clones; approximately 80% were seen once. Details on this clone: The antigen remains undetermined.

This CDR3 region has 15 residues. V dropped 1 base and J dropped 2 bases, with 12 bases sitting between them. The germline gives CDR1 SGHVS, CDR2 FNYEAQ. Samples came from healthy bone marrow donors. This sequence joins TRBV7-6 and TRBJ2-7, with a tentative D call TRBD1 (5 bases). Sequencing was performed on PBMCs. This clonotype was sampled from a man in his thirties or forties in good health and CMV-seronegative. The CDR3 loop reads CASSLGVQGTYEQYF. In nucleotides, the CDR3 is TGTGCCAGCAGCTTAGGTGTGCAGGGAACCTACGAGCAGTACTTC.